These T cell receptor beta chains were read from a single sample in a study of CD8 T cells in Susac syndrome. TCRdb analysed the immunoSEQ multiplex PCR reads with MiXCR anew, one entry per CDR3 protein. The table has 200,000 or so distinct CDR3 sequences, roughly 95% seen once. The sample consisted of CD4+ T cells from PBMCs. These receptors were collected from a human donor with Susac syndrome. The CDR3 runs from the conserved cysteine through the conserved F or W. The order of the fields is J gene, V gene, CDR3 length, clone size, CDR3 protein. The listing skips clone size in some rows; elsewhere it reads once, few, many or a size class.

j_call: TRBJ1-1; v_call: TRBV20-1; cdr3_length: 13; clone_size: -; cdr3_aa: CSARGVLPTEAFF
j_call: TRBJ1-3; v_call: TRBV30; cdr3_length: 14; clone_size: -; cdr3_aa: CAWQPGNSGNTIYF
j_call: TRBJ2-6; v_call: TRBV4-1; cdr3_length: 19; clone_size: -; cdr3_aa: CASSHREPGEGAGANVLTF
j_call: TRBJ2-1; v_call: TRBV24-1; cdr3_length: 15; clone_size: -; cdr3_aa: CATSEGGLDIYEQFF
j_call: TRBJ1-3; v_call: TRBV7-8; cdr3_length: 15; clone_size: -; cdr3_aa: CASSLVAGNGNTIYF
j_call: TRBJ2-7; v_call: TRBV12-3/TRBV12-4; cdr3_length: 15; clone_size: -; cdr3_aa: CASSPRTGGNNEQYF
j_call: TRBJ2-7; v_call: TRBV4-1; cdr3_length: 14; clone_size: -; cdr3_aa: CASSQPAALREQYF
j_call: TRBJ2-7; v_call: TRBV11-2; cdr3_length: 15; clone_size: -; cdr3_aa: CASSLSFAVTYEQYF
j_call: TRBJ1-3; v_call: TRBV5-6; cdr3_length: 14; clone_size: -; cdr3_aa: CASSLRLIGNTIYF
j_call: TRBJ2-5; v_call: TRBV2; cdr3_length: 12; clone_size: -; cdr3_aa: CATDPGSETQYF
j_call: TRBJ1-2; v_call: TRBV19; cdr3_length: 12; clone_size: -; cdr3_aa: CASSTAPYGYTF
j_call: TRBJ2-6; v_call: TRBV2; cdr3_length: 18; clone_size: -; cdr3_aa: CASSPSGGLSSGANVLTF
j_call: TRBJ1-1; v_call: TRBV7-9; cdr3_length: 14; clone_size: -; cdr3_aa: CASSLEAWGTEAFF
j_call: TRBJ1-3; v_call: TRBV12-3/TRBV12-4; cdr3_length: 16; clone_size: once; cdr3_aa: CASSLGGLISGNTIYF
j_call: TRBJ2-7; v_call: TRBV3-1; cdr3_length: 15; clone_size: -; cdr3_aa: CASSFSGGDSYEQYF
j_call: TRBJ2-7; v_call: TRBV19; cdr3_length: 15; clone_size: -; cdr3_aa: CASSIGTGRPYEQYF
j_call: TRBJ1-2; v_call: TRBV5-1; cdr3_length: 14; clone_size: -; cdr3_aa: CASSWTDPNYGYTF
j_call: TRBJ2-1; v_call: TRBV13; cdr3_length: 12; clone_size: -; cdr3_aa: CASSSDRDWQFF
j_call: TRBJ2-5; v_call: TRBV30; cdr3_length: 15; clone_size: -; cdr3_aa: CAWSGWTVVQETQYF
j_call: TRBJ2-2; v_call: TRBV28; cdr3_length: 14; clone_size: -; cdr3_aa: CASSLLDGSGELFF
j_call: TRBJ2-7; v_call: TRBV7-9; cdr3_length: 14; clone_size: -; cdr3_aa: CASSLLPGSYEQYF
j_call: TRBJ1-5; v_call: TRBV6-2/TRBV6-3; cdr3_length: 14; clone_size: once; cdr3_aa: CASGGQGAIQPQHF
j_call: TRBJ2-3; v_call: TRBV20-1; cdr3_length: 16; clone_size: -; cdr3_aa: CSAKRPSGGTLDTQYF
j_call: TRBJ1-3; v_call: TRBV30; cdr3_length: 14; clone_size: -; cdr3_aa: CAWGTGVPGDTIYF
j_call: TRBJ2-5; v_call: TRBV7-7; cdr3_length: 14; clone_size: -; cdr3_aa: CASSLGRRQETQYF
j_call: TRBJ2-2; v_call: TRBV5-4; cdr3_length: 16; clone_size: -; cdr3_aa: CASSRRTGGNTGELFF
j_call: TRBJ2-7; v_call: TRBV7-2; cdr3_length: 15; clone_size: -; cdr3_aa: CASSFPGTSGGPPYF
j_call: TRBJ2-7; v_call: TRBV19; cdr3_length: 15; clone_size: once; cdr3_aa: CASSIRTGGPYEQYF
j_call: TRBJ1-2; v_call: TRBV12-5; cdr3_length: 14; clone_size: -; cdr3_aa: CASGLGGQVIGYTF
j_call: TRBJ2-5; v_call: TRBV14; cdr3_length: 14; clone_size: once; cdr3_aa: CASSQDKGLETQYF
j_call: TRBJ1-5; v_call: TRBV25-1; cdr3_length: 16; clone_size: -; cdr3_aa: CASSEHGRESNQPQHF
j_call: TRBJ1-3; v_call: TRBV12-3/TRBV12-4; cdr3_length: 12; clone_size: -; cdr3_aa: CAGGSSGNTIYF
j_call: TRBJ2-3; v_call: TRBV9; cdr3_length: 15; clone_size: -; cdr3_aa: CASSSRQGGADTQYF
j_call: TRBJ2-2; v_call: TRBV24-1; cdr3_length: 16; clone_size: -; cdr3_aa: CATSDSWTGPTGELFF
j_call: TRBJ2-7; v_call: TRBV18; cdr3_length: 13; clone_size: -; cdr3_aa: CASSPLDPYEQYF
j_call: TRBJ2-5; v_call: TRBV7-9; cdr3_length: 14; clone_size: -; cdr3_aa: CASSFLNSPETQYF
j_call: TRBJ2-7; v_call: TRBV12-3/TRBV12-4; cdr3_length: 14; clone_size: -; cdr3_aa: CASNNVGGFYEQYF
j_call: TRBJ1-1; v_call: TRBV30; cdr3_length: 15; clone_size: once; cdr3_aa: CAWSAGTGVIAEAFF
j_call: TRBJ2-3; v_call: TRBV13; cdr3_length: 19; clone_size: -; cdr3_aa: CASSFGRLAGGRSTDTQYF
j_call: TRBJ1-1; v_call: TRBV18; cdr3_length: 14; clone_size: once; cdr3_aa: CASSPEGARTEAFF